Each of the 11 T cell receptor beta chains below was sequenced from the same sample in a study of T cells in Graves' hyperthyroidism and ophthalmopathy. RNA transcripts served as the template for amplifying TCR beta CDR3 regions. RT-PCR in the first round (using the HTBI primer set) targeted the TCR CDR3. MiXCR, applied by TCRdb to the multiplex PCR reads, yields one record per CDR3 protein. The sample consists of 340,000 or so distinct CDR3 sequences, roughly 21% of them appearing once. The sequenced sample consisted of blood. All receptors come from a woman between 50 and 59 years old with Graves' hyperthyroidism.

The chain couples TRBV6-2 or TRBV6-3 to TRBJ1-5, with no clear D. With 2 bases removed from V and 7 bases from J, the gap between germline ends came to 3 bases. CDR1 and CDR2 from the germline V gene are MNHEY and SVGEGT. The CDR3 totals 11 residues. The CDR3 DNA sequence: TGTGCCAGCAGTTACCCCCAGCCCCAGCATTTT. It specifies CASSYPQPQHF.

This clonotype was seen many times. The chain links TRBV6-1 to TRBJ1-1; D call uncertain. Trimming stripped 4 bases from V and 0 bases from J, with 6 bases between. The CDR3 loop spans 13 amino acids. CDR1 and CDR2 (germline): MNHNS, SASEGT. In DNA form, the CDR3 reads TGTGCCAGCAGTGCCGGGATGAACACTGAAGCTTTCTTT. Translated, it gives CASSAGMNTEAFF.

In its sample, this clonotype was seen a few times. The chain couples TRBV28 to TRBJ2-6, with TRBD1 identical over 7 bases. The CDR3 loop spans 16 amino acids. V lost 6 bases to trimming and J lost 2 bases; unmatched junction nucleotides: 7. Germline lookup yields CDR1 MDHEN and CDR2 SYDVKM. CDR3 coding DNA: TGTGCCAGCAGCCCAATTGGACAGGCTGGGGCCAACGTCCTGACTTTC. Translating it yields CASSPIGQAGANVLTF. Based on the CDR3 plus reference TRBV28 and TRBJ2-6, the full variable domain is DVKVTQSSRYLVKRTGEKVFLECVQDMDHENMFWYRQDPGLGLRLIYFSYDVKMKEKGDIPEGYSVSREKKERFSLILESASTNQTSMYLCASSPIGQAGANVLTFGAGSRLTVL.

This clonotype was counted a few times. The V call is TRBV28, the J call TRBJ1-1, with 7 bases identical to TRBD1. Germline V gene data show CDR1 as MDHEN and CDR2 as SYDVKM. V shed 8 bases and J 6 bases; nucleotides not matched to a gene: 6. The CDR3 is made up of 12 amino acids. The CDR3 nucleotides are TGTGCCAGCCTATCAACAGGGGCTGAAGCTTTCTTT. Translation gives CASLSTGAEAFF.

This clonotype was seen ten or more times. The V gene is TRBV2, the J gene TRBJ2-2; D is uncertain. Germline-derived CDR1 and CDR2 are SNHLY and FYNNEI. This CDR3 spans 14 amino acids. The ends were cut back, 6 bases at V and 4 bases at J, with 12 bases in the middle. CDR3 sequence (DNA): TGTGCCAGCAGCGGGTATCGGACCACCGGGGAGCTGTTTTTT. It is translated as CASSGYRTTGELFF.

This rearrangement joins TRBV9 to TRBJ1-2; no firm D call. V dropped 0 bases and J dropped 4 bases, with 13 bases sitting between them. This CDR3 spans 15 amino acids. CDR1 SGDLS and CDR2 YYNGEE come from the germline V gene. The CDR3 sequence: CASSVEEYPGYGYTF. In nucleotides, the CDR3 is TGTGCCAGCAGCGTAGAGGAGTATCCAGGCTATGGCTACACCTTC.

The chain joins TRBV24-1 to TRBJ2-1; TRBD1 matches at 7 bases. Per the germline V gene, CDR1 is KGHDR and CDR2 is SFDVKD. The CDR3 is 14 amino acids. J gave up 8 bases and V 2 bases, and 5 bases lay outside the gene matches. CDR3 amino acids: CATSDYRGTDEQFF. The DNA of the CDR3 is TGTGCCACCAGTGATTACAGGGGAACGGATGAGCAGTTCTTC.

This clonotype was seen a few times. With a much larger clone just one base away, this may be a read error. The CDR3 does not close with the conserved phenylalanine or tryptophan, likely indicating a read error. The rearrangement links TRBV11-3 to TRBJ2-7; 7 bases map to TRBD2. The V segment lost 8 bases and the J segment 3 bases; nucleotides outside the gene matches: 1. Germline V gene data show CDR1 as SGHNT and CDR2 as YENEEA. This CDR3 is 11 amino acids long. The CDR3 sequence: CASGRGYEQYL. CDR3 coding DNA: TGTGCCAGCGGGAGGGGCTACGAGCAGTACCTC.

In its sample, this clonotype was seen a few times. This chain joins TRBV6-1 and TRBJ2-1; D is unclear. The CDR3 covers 13 residues. In germline, CDR1 is MNHNS, CDR2 SASEGT. V lost 7 bases and J 6 bases, leaving 13 bases between the germline ends. The CDR3: CASKEDPSNEQFF. The CDR3 region has the DNA TGTGCCAGCAAGGAAGACCCGAGCAATGAGCAGTTCTTC.

The genes are TRBV19 and TRBJ1-5, with 8 bases aligning to TRBD1. Germline assignment: CDR1 LNHDA and CDR2 SQIVND (reference sequence). This CDR3 is built from 15 residues. Losses at the gene ends were 6 bases for V and 0 bases for J; bases not matched to a gene: 4. CDR3 residues: CASSRDRISNQPQHF. CDR3 DNA sequence: TGTGCCAGTAGCCGGGACAGGATTAGCAATCAGCCCCAGCATTTT.

In its sample, this clonotype was seen a few times. The chain has TRBV3-1 and TRBJ2-1; perhaps D is TRBD1 or TRBD2 (5 bases each). V was cut by 0 bases and J by 6 bases, with 21 bases left in between. Germline CDR1 reads LGHDT; CDR2 reads YNNKEL (reference sequence). There are 18 residues in the CDR3. The CDR3 bases are TGTGCCAGCAGCCAAGACGTCGGGGCGGCGTACGGGACCAATGAGCAGTTCTTC. Its translation: CASSQDVGAAYGTNEQFF.